This is a list of T cell receptor beta chains from one sample in a study of CD8 T cells in ankylosing spondylitis. TCRdb called the 5' RACE reads again in MiXCR, with one record for every CDR3 protein. The data show 100,000 to 150,000 distinct CDR3 sequences, with roughly a sixth seen just once and 30% to 35% held by the top ten. Sequencing used blood, either unsorted or a sorted T cell fraction (not recorded which). Source of these receptors: a male donor with ankylosing spondylitis. Each CDR3 is given with its conserved first and last residue. The D gene is left open where the match is weak. Size is stated for part of the rows, as once, few or many counts, or as a class when the clone is expanded.

CDR3 protein: CASRLAEGGYEQYF
CDR3 DNA: TGTGCCAGCCGTCTAGCGGAGGGGGGCTACGAGCAGTACTTC
V gene: TRBV13
clone size: few
CDR3 length: 14
J gene: TRBJ2-7
D gene: -

CDR3 protein: CASRFSGRDHEQYF
CDR3 DNA: TGTGCCAGCAGATTTAGCGGGAGGGACCACGAGCAGTACTTC
V gene: TRBV27
clone size: -
CDR3 length: 14
J gene: TRBJ2-7
D gene: TRBD2

CDR3 protein: CASSPCPEQYF
CDR3 DNA: TGTGCCAGCAGCCCTTGCCCCGAGCAGTACTTC
V gene: TRBV7-3
clone size: -
CDR3 length: 11
J gene: TRBJ2-7
D gene: -

CDR3 protein: CASSGGEETQYF
CDR3 DNA: TGTGCCAGCAGCGGGGGGGAAGAGACCCAGTACTTC
V gene: TRBV28
clone size: few
CDR3 length: 12
J gene: TRBJ2-5
D gene: TRBD2

CDR3 protein: CASRGPVLTF
CDR3 DNA: TGTGCCAGCAGGGGCCCCGTCCTGACTTTC
V gene: TRBV2
clone size: -
CDR3 length: 10
J gene: TRBJ2-6
D gene: -

CDR3 protein: CASSPYLQGVDSYEQYF
CDR3 DNA: TGTGCCAGCAGCCCATATTTACAGGGGGTAGACTCCTACGAGCAGTACTTC
V gene: TRBV6-1
clone size: -
CDR3 length: 17
J gene: TRBJ2-7
D gene: TRBD1

CDR3 protein: CASGLGYEQYF
CDR3 DNA: TGTGCTAGTGGTTTAGGCTACGAGCAGTACTTC
V gene: TRBV12-5
clone size: few
CDR3 length: 11
J gene: TRBJ2-7
D gene: -

CDR3 protein: CASSGYDRGGTYEQYF
CDR3 DNA: TGTGCCAGCAGTGGGTACGACAGGGGAGGTACTTACGAGCAGTACTTC
V gene: TRBV7-2
clone size: many
CDR3 length: 16
J gene: TRBJ2-7
D gene: TRBD1

CDR3 protein: CASSQRQGLNEQFF
CDR3 DNA: TGTGCCAGCAGTCAAAGACAGGGGTTGAATGAGCAGTTCTTC
V gene: TRBV28
clone size: few
CDR3 length: 14
J gene: TRBJ2-1
D gene: TRBD1

CDR3 protein: CASGNGGGSYEQYF
CDR3 DNA: TGTGCCAGCGGTAACGGGGGAGGCTCCTACGAGCAGTACTTC
V gene: TRBV2
clone size: few
CDR3 length: 14
J gene: TRBJ2-7
D gene: -

CDR3 protein: CASSLTPGHHNEQFF
CDR3 DNA: TGTGCCAGCAGCCTCACCCCGGGACACCACAATGAGCAGTTCTTC
V gene: TRBV13
clone size: -
CDR3 length: 15
J gene: TRBJ2-1
D gene: -

CDR3 protein: CASSYSSVGGSDGYTF
CDR3 DNA: TGTGCCAGCAGTTACTCGAGCGTCGGGGGTAGCGATGGCTACACCTTC
V gene: TRBV6-2/TRBV6-3
clone size: -
CDR3 length: 16
J gene: TRBJ1-2
D gene: -

CDR3 protein: CASSLGGVAGPIYNEQFF
CDR3 DNA: TGTGCCAGCAGCTTAGGTGGGGTAGCGGGACCCATTTACAATGAGCAGTTCTTC
V gene: TRBV11-2
clone size: -
CDR3 length: 18
J gene: TRBJ2-1
D gene: TRBD2

CDR3 protein: CASSLVPEKLFF
CDR3 DNA: TGTGCCAGCAGCTTAGTTCCTGAAAAACTGTTTTTT
V gene: TRBV7-9
clone size: few
CDR3 length: 12
J gene: TRBJ1-4
D gene: -

CDR3 protein: CASSAGVTQYF
CDR3 DNA: TGTGCCAGCAGCGCAGGGGTTACGCAGTATTTT
V gene: TRBV12-3/TRBV12-4
clone size: -
CDR3 length: 11
J gene: TRBJ2-3
D gene: -

CDR3 protein: CASSLLTSDNEQFF
CDR3 DNA: TGTGCCAGCAGCTTATTAACTAGCGATAATGAGCAGTTCTTC
V gene: TRBV7-9
clone size: few
CDR3 length: 14
J gene: TRBJ2-1
D gene: TRBD2

CDR3 protein: CATSVNPGAYEQYF
CDR3 DNA: TGTGCCACCAGCGTAAACCCGGGAGCCTACGAGCAGTACTTC
V gene: TRBV15
clone size: -
CDR3 length: 14
J gene: TRBJ2-7
D gene: -

CDR3 protein: CASSERLESEQYF
CDR3 DNA: TGTGCCAGCAGTGAGAGACTAGAAAGCGAGCAGTACTTC
V gene: TRBV2
clone size: few
CDR3 length: 13
J gene: TRBJ2-7
D gene: -

CDR3 protein: CASSYGTGGNEQFF
CDR3 DNA: TGTGCCAGCAGCTACGGGACAGGGGGCAATGAGCAGTTCTTC
V gene: TRBV7-9
clone size: many
CDR3 length: 14
J gene: TRBJ2-1
D gene: TRBD1

CDR3 protein: CASSLKLAEELNTEAFF
CDR3 DNA: TGTGCCAGCAGCTTAAAGTTGGCGGAGGAGTTGAACACTGAAGCTTTCTTT
V gene: TRBV7-3
clone size: -
CDR3 length: 17
J gene: TRBJ1-1
D gene: -

CDR3 protein: CASSQGLAVGELFF
CDR3 DNA: TGTGCCAGCAGCCAAGGGCTAGCGGTCGGGGAGCTGTTTTTT
V gene: TRBV3-1
clone size: few
CDR3 length: 14
J gene: TRBJ2-2
D gene: TRBD2

CDR3 protein: CASSLGVSEQFF
CDR3 DNA: TGTGCCAGCAGCTTAGGGGTTAGTGAGCAGTTCTTC
V gene: TRBV7-9
clone size: few
CDR3 length: 12
J gene: TRBJ2-1
D gene: -

CDR3 protein: CASTMTSSQETQYF
CDR3 DNA: TGTGCCAGCACCATGACTAGTTCTCAAGAGACCCAGTACTTC
V gene: TRBV11-2
clone size: -
CDR3 length: 14
J gene: TRBJ2-5
D gene: -

CDR3 protein: CASSFGQGAGGYTF
CDR3 DNA: TGTGCCAGCAGCTTTGGACAGGGCGCGGGAGGCTACACCTTC
V gene: TRBV7-9
clone size: few
CDR3 length: 14
J gene: TRBJ1-2
D gene: TRBD1

CDR3 protein: CSAGTEPYEQYF
CDR3 DNA: TGCAGCGCCGGGACGGAACCCTACGAGCAGTACTTC
V gene: TRBV29-1
clone size: few
CDR3 length: 12
J gene: TRBJ2-7
D gene: -

CDR3 protein: CASPSSYEQYF
CDR3 DNA: TGTGCCAGCCCATCTTCCTACGAGCAGTACTTC
V gene: TRBV27
clone size: -
CDR3 length: 11
J gene: TRBJ2-7
D gene: -

CDR3 protein: CASSKGLAGGPGEQYF
CDR3 DNA: TGTGCCAGCAGCAAGGGACTAGCGGGAGGGCCGGGTGAGCAGTACTTC
V gene: TRBV27
clone size: few
CDR3 length: 16
J gene: TRBJ2-7
D gene: TRBD2

CDR3 protein: CASSLGGTQYF
CDR3 DNA: TGTGCCAGCAGCTTGGGTGGGACCCAGTACTTC
V gene: TRBV5-6
clone size: few
CDR3 length: 11
J gene: TRBJ2-5
D gene: -

CDR3 protein: CASSATGAGNTIYF
CDR3 DNA: TGTGCCAGCAGCGCGACAGGGGCTGGAAACACCATATATTTT
V gene: TRBV6-1
clone size: -
CDR3 length: 14
J gene: TRBJ1-3
D gene: TRBD1

CDR3 protein: CASSLGRNQPQHF
CDR3 DNA: TGTGCCAGCAGTTTAGGTCGCAATCAGCCCCAGCATTTT
V gene: TRBV27
clone size: few
CDR3 length: 13
J gene: TRBJ1-5
D gene: -

CDR3 protein: CASSQGPGTENTEAFF
CDR3 DNA: TGTGCCAGCAGCCAAGGTCCCGGGACAGAAAACACTGAAGCTTTCTTT
V gene: TRBV4-2
clone size: -
CDR3 length: 16
J gene: TRBJ1-1
D gene: TRBD1

CDR3 protein: CASSPGTKGGSPLHF
CDR3 DNA: TGCGCCAGCAGCCCCGGAACGAAGGGGGGTTCACCCCTCCACTTT
V gene: TRBV4-3
clone size: -
CDR3 length: 15
J gene: TRBJ1-6
D gene: -

CDR3 protein: CASSHASGRDLYEQYF
CDR3 DNA: TGCGCCAGCAGCCATGCGAGCGGGAGGGACCTCTACGAGCAGTACTTC
V gene: TRBV4-1
clone size: few
CDR3 length: 16
J gene: TRBJ2-7
D gene: TRBD2

CDR3 protein: CASGLSQRGSEQYF
CDR3 DNA: TGTGCTAGTGGTTTGTCCCAACGGGGGAGCGAGCAGTACTTC
V gene: TRBV12-5
clone size: -
CDR3 length: 14
J gene: TRBJ2-7
D gene: -

CDR3 protein: CASSGISGRNAYEQYF
CDR3 DNA: TGTGCCAGCAGCGGAATAAGCGGGAGGAATGCCTACGAGCAGTACTTC
V gene: TRBV7-9
clone size: few
CDR3 length: 16
J gene: TRBJ2-7
D gene: TRBD2

CDR3 protein: CASSYLAGGTDTQYF
CDR3 DNA: TGTGCCAGCAGTTACTTAGCGGGAGGCACAGATACGCAGTATTTT
V gene: TRBV6-5
clone size: -
CDR3 length: 15
J gene: TRBJ2-3
D gene: TRBD2

CDR3 protein: CASSSGTSGAFNEQYF
CDR3 DNA: TGTGCCAGCAGTTCAGGGACTAGCGGGGCCTTCAACGAGCAGTACTTC
V gene: TRBV27
clone size: few
CDR3 length: 16
J gene: TRBJ2-7
D gene: TRBD2

CDR3 protein: CASSWIRGEQYF
CDR3 DNA: TGTGCCAGCAGCTGGATCAGAGGGGAGCAGTACTTC
V gene: TRBV12-3/TRBV12-4
clone size: -
CDR3 length: 12
J gene: TRBJ2-7
D gene: -

CDR3 protein: CASSLDPRLGELFF
CDR3 DNA: TGTGCCAGCAGCTTAGACCCCCGGCTCGGGGAGCTGTTTTTT
V gene: TRBV7-9
clone size: many
CDR3 length: 14
J gene: TRBJ2-2
D gene: -

CDR3 protein: CASSIKEYYEQYF
CDR3 DNA: TGTGCCAGTAGTATAAAGGAATACTACGAGCAGTACTTC
V gene: TRBV19
clone size: -
CDR3 length: 13
J gene: TRBJ2-7
D gene: -

CDR3 protein: CASSLEGIIYNEQFF
CDR3 DNA: TGTGCCAGCAGTTTAGAGGGAATTATCTACAATGAGCAGTTCTTC
V gene: TRBV12-3/TRBV12-4
clone size: many
CDR3 length: 15
J gene: TRBJ2-1
D gene: -

CDR3 protein: CASSQPSGRSSYNEQFF
CDR3 DNA: TGCGCCAGCAGCCAACCGAGCGGGAGGAGTTCCTACAATGAGCAGTTCTTC
V gene: TRBV4-3
clone size: few
CDR3 length: 17
J gene: TRBJ2-1
D gene: TRBD2

CDR3 protein: CSASGARVNEQFF
CDR3 DNA: TGCAGCGCAAGCGGGGCGAGGGTAAATGAGCAGTTCTTC
V gene: TRBV29-1
clone size: few
CDR3 length: 13
J gene: TRBJ2-1
D gene: TRBD2

CDR3 protein: CASSLWRTGNYNEQFF
CDR3 DNA: TGTGCCAGCAGTCTATGGCGGACAGGGAATTACAATGAGCAGTTCTTC
V gene: TRBV2
clone size: few
CDR3 length: 16
J gene: TRBJ2-1
D gene: TRBD1

CDR3 protein: CASSGGSSHEQFF
CDR3 DNA: TGCGCCAGCAGCGGCGGGAGTAGCCATGAGCAGTTCTTC
V gene: TRBV5-1
clone size: few
CDR3 length: 13
J gene: TRBJ2-1
D gene: TRBD2

CDR3 protein: CASSNLAPSYNEQFF
CDR3 DNA: TGTGCCAGCAGTAACCTAGCGCCTAGCTACAATGAGCAGTTCTTC
V gene: TRBV6-5
clone size: few
CDR3 length: 15
J gene: TRBJ2-1
D gene: -

CDR3 protein: CASSQEGPWETQYF
CDR3 DNA: TGCGCCAGCAGCCAAGAAGGCCCATGGGAGACCCAGTACTTC
V gene: TRBV4-1
clone size: once
CDR3 length: 14
J gene: TRBJ2-5
D gene: -

CDR3 protein: CSAIAQGRFNQPQHF
CDR3 DNA: TGCAGTGCTATCGCCCAGGGACGGTTCAATCAGCCCCAGCATTTT
V gene: TRBV20-1
clone size: -
CDR3 length: 15
J gene: TRBJ1-5
D gene: -

CDR3 protein: CASSVFSGRTDTQYF
CDR3 DNA: TGTGCCAGCAGTGTTTTTAGCGGTCGCACAGATACGCAGTATTTT
V gene: TRBV2
clone size: few
CDR3 length: 15
J gene: TRBJ2-3
D gene: -

CDR3 protein: CASSQENNEQFF
CDR3 DNA: TGCGCCAGCAGCCAAGAGAACAATGAGCAGTTCTTC
V gene: TRBV4-1
clone size: many
CDR3 length: 12
J gene: TRBJ2-1
D gene: -

CDR3 protein: CASSYVTESYEQYF
CDR3 DNA: TGTGCCAGCAGTTACGTGACAGAGTCCTACGAGCAGTACTTC
V gene: TRBV6-5
clone size: few
CDR3 length: 14
J gene: TRBJ2-7
D gene: -

CDR3 protein: CASAELGGVQYF
CDR3 DNA: TGCGCCAGCGCCGAACTGGGCGGGGTGCAGTACTTC
V gene: TRBV5-1
clone size: few
CDR3 length: 12
J gene: TRBJ2-7
D gene: -

CDR3 protein: CASSLAPSSGANTGELFF
CDR3 DNA: TGTGCCAGCAGCTTAGCGCCTTCTAGCGGGGCGAACACCGGGGAGCTGTTTTTT
V gene: TRBV7-7
clone size: few
CDR3 length: 18
J gene: TRBJ2-2
D gene: TRBD2

CDR3 protein: CATTLAGVRVTGELFF
CDR3 DNA: TGTGCCACTACGCTAGCGGGAGTAAGGGTCACCGGGGAGCTGTTTTTT
V gene: TRBV6-2/TRBV6-3
clone size: -
CDR3 length: 16
J gene: TRBJ2-2
D gene: TRBD2

CDR3 protein: CSAPDTLNTEAFF
CDR3 DNA: TGCAGTGCTCCTGACACCTTGAACACTGAAGCTTTCTTT
V gene: TRBV20-1
clone size: few
CDR3 length: 13
J gene: TRBJ1-1
D gene: -

CDR3 protein: CASSLLAYNSPLHF
CDR3 DNA: TGTGCCAGCAGTTTACTGGCCTATAATTCACCCCTCCACTTT
V gene: TRBV27
clone size: few
CDR3 length: 14
J gene: TRBJ1-6
D gene: -

CDR3 protein: CASSEADEQFF
CDR3 DNA: TGTGCCAGCAGCGAGGCGGATGAGCAGTTCTTC
V gene: TRBV9
clone size: -
CDR3 length: 11
J gene: TRBJ2-1
D gene: -

CDR3 protein: CASIQGGYDEQFF
CDR3 DNA: TGTGCCAGCATACAGGGGGGTTACGATGAGCAGTTCTTC
V gene: TRBV6-1
clone size: -
CDR3 length: 13
J gene: TRBJ2-1
D gene: TRBD1

CDR3 protein: CSAGTAYEQYF
CDR3 DNA: TGCAGCGCTGGGACAGCCTACGAGCAGTACTTC
V gene: TRBV29-1
clone size: few
CDR3 length: 11
J gene: TRBJ2-7
D gene: TRBD1

CDR3 protein: CASSLGGPGNTEAFF
CDR3 DNA: TGCGCCAGCAGCTTGGGTGGCCCGGGGAACACTGAAGCTTTCTTT
V gene: TRBV5-1
clone size: few
CDR3 length: 15
J gene: TRBJ1-1
D gene: -